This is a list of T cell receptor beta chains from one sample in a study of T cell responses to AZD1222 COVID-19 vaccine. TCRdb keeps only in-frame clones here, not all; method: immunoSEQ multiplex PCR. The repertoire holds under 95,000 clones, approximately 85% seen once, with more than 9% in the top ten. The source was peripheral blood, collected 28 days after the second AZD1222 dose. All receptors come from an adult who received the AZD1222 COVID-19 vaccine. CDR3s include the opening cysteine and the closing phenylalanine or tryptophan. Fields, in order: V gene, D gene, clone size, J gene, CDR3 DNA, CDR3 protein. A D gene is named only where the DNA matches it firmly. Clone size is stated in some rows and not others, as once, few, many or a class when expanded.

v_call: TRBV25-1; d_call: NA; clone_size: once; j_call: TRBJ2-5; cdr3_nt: TGTGCCAGCAGTGACCCGAGGGGGGCGGGAGAGACCCAGTACTTC; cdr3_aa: CASSDPRGAGETQYF
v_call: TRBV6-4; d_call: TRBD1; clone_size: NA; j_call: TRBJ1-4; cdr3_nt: TGTGCCAGCAGAATGGGACAGCTAAATGAAAAACTGTTTTTT; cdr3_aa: CASRMGQLNEKLFF
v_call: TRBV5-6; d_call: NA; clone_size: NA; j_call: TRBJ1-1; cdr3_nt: TGTGCCAGCAGCTTGTGGGCAGAACTTATGAACACTGAAGCTTTCTTT; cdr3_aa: CASSLWAELMNTEAFF
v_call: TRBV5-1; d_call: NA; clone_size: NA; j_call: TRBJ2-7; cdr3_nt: TGCGCCAGCAGCTCGTCCGTACGGACCTACGAGCAGTACTTC; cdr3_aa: CASSSSVRTYEQYF
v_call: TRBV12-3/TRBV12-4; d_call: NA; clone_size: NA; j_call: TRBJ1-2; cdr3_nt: TGTGCCAGCAGTTTACGGGGGGACTATGGCTACACCTTC; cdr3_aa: CASSLRGDYGYTF
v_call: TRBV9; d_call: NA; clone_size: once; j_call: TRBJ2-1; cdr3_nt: TGTGCCAGCAGCGTAGTCCCTAGCTTCCACAATGAGCAGTTCTTC; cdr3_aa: CASSVVPSFHNEQFF
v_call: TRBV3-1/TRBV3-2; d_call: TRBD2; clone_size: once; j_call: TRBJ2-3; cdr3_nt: TGTGCCAGCAGCCAAGTCGGGGGGGGCGCAGATACGCAGTATTTT; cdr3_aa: CASSQVGGGADTQYF
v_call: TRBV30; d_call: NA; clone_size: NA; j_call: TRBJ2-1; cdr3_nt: TGTGCCTGGAGTGTACGAGGGGTTACGTACTCCTACAATGAGCAGTTCTTC; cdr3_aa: CAWSVRGVTYSYNEQFF
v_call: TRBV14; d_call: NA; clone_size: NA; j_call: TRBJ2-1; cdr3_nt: TGTGCCAGCAGCCAAGAGTTGGCAGGGGCGGGGGAGCAGTTCTTC; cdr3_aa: CASSQELAGAGEQFF
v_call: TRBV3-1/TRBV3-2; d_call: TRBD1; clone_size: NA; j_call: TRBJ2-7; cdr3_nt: TGTGCCAGCAGCCAAGGCGACAGGGGGTACGAGCAGTACTTC; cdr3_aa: CASSQGDRGYEQYF
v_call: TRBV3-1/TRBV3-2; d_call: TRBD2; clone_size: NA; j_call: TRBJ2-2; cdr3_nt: TGTGCCAGCAAAGATAGCGGGGGTACGAACACCGGGGAGCTGTTTTTT; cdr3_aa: CASKDSGGTNTGELFF
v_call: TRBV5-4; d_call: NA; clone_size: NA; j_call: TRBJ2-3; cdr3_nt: TGTGCCAGCAGCCCCCCCCGAGGAAACCTGGATACGCAGTATTTT; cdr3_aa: CASSPPRGNLDTQYF
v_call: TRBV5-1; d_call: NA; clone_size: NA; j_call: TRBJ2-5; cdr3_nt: TGCGCCAGCAGCTTGCGAGAGACCCAGTACTTC; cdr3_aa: CASSLRETQYF
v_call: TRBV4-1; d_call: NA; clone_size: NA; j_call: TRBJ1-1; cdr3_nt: TGCGCCAGCAGCCAAGATCCTCCCGAGGGTCGTAGCACTGAAGCTTTCTTT; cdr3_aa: CASSQDPPEGRSTEAFF
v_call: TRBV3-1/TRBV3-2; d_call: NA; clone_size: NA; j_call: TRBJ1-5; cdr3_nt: TGTGCCAGCAGCCAACGAGGACAGCCCCAGCATTTT; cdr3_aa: CASSQRGQPQHF
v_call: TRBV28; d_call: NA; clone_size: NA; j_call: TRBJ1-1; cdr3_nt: TGTGCCAGCAGTTCCCCCTCGGGGGTCACTGAAGCTTTCTTT; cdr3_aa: CASSSPSGVTEAFF
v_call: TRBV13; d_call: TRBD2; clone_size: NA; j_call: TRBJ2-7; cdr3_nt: TGTGCCAGCAGCTTAGTAGCGGGGGGTAACGAGCAGTACTTC; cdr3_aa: CASSLVAGGNEQYF
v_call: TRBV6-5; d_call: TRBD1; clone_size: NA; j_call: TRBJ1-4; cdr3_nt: TGTGCCAGCAGTCCAACGGGACAGGGTTATGAAAAACTGTTTTTT; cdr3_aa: CASSPTGQGYEKLFF
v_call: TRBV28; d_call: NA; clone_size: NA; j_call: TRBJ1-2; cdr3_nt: TGTGCCAGCAGTTTGACGGGGGCGCGTGGCTACACCTTC; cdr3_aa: CASSLTGARGYTF
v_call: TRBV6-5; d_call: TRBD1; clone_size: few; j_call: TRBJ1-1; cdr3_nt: TGTGCCAGCAGTTCTTTCCCGGGACAGGAAAACACTGAAGCTTTCTTT; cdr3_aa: CASSSFPGQENTEAFF
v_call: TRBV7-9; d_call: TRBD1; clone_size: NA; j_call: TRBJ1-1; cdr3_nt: TGTGCCAGCAGCGAGGGGGCGGACTTTATGAACACTGAAGCTTTCTTT; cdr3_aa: CASSEGADFMNTEAFF
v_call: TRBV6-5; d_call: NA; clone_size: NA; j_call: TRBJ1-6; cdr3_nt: TGTGCCAGCAGTTTGGGGCGGGACAATTCACCCCTCCACTTT; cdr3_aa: CASSLGRDNSPLHF
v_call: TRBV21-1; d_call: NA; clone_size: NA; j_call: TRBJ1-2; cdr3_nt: TGTGCCAGCAGCAAGTGGGGTGTGGACTATGGCTACACCTTC; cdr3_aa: CASSKWGVDYGYTF
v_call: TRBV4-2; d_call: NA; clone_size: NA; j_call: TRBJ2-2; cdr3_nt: TGTGCCAGCAGCCAACAAAAGGGAAGACCCGAGGGAGGGCTGTTTTTT; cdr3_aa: CASSQQKGRPEGGLFF
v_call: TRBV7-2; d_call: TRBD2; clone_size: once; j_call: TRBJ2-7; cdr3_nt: TGTGCCAGCAGGGATAGCGGGGTCTACGAGCAGCACTTC; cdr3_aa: CASRDSGVYEQHF
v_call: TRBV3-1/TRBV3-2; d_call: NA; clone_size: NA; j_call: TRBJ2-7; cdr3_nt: TGTGCCAGCAGCCAAGCGAGCTACGAGCAGTACTTC; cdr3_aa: CASSQASYEQYF
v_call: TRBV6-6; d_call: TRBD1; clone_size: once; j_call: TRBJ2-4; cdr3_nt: TGTGCCAGCAGTTACTCGGGACAGGGAGGAGACATTCAGTACTTC; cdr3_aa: CASSYSGQGGDIQYF
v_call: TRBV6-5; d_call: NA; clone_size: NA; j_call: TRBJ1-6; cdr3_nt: TGTGCCAGCAGTTACACGGTCGGAGGGACTTCACCCCTCCACTTT; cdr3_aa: CASSYTVGGTSPLHF
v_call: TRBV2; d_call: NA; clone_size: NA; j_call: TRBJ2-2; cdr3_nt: TGTGCCAGCAGTGAGGTCGGGGTCATCGGGGAGCTGTTTTTT; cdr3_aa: CASSEVGVIGELFF
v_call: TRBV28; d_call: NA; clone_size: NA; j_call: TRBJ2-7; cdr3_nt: TGTGCCAGCAGTTTTAGCTCCTACGAGCAGTACTTC; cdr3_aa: CASSFSSYEQYF
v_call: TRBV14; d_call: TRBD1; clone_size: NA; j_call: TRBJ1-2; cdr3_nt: TGTGCCAGCAGCCAAGATAGTGGACAGGGCATCTATGGCTACACCTTC; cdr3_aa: CASSQDSGQGIYGYTF
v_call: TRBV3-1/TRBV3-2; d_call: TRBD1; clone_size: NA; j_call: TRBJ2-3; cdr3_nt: TGTGCCAGCAGCTCAGACAGGGGCAACACAGATACGCAGTATTTT; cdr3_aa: CASSSDRGNTDTQYF
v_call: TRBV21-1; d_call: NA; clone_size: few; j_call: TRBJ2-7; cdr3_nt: TGTGCCAGCAGCCCCCGGGGAGTCCACGAGCAGTACTTC; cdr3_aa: CASSPRGVHEQYF
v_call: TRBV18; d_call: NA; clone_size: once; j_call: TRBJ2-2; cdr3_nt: TGTGCCAGCTCACCAAGGACATTGGACAGTAACACCGGGGAGCTGTTTTTT; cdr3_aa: CASSPRTLDSNTGELFF
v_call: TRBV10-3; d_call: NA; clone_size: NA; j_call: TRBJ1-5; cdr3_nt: TGTGCCATCAGTGAGTCGGGCGGTCAGCCCCAGCATTTT; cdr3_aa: CAISESGGQPQHF
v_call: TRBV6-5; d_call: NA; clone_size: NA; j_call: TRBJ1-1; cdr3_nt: TGTGCCAGCAGACCCGGGGCAGCGGGGGAGACTGAAGCTTTCTTT; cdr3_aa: CASRPGAAGETEAFF
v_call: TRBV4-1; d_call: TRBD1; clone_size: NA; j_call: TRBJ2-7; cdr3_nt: TGCGCCAGCAGCCAAGACCTAGGGGACAGCCTCCTTCGCTCCTACGAGCAGTACTTC; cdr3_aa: CASSQDLGDSLLRSYEQYF
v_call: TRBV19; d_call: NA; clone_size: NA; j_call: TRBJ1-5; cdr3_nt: TGTGCCAGTAGTATAGAGGGGCAGGGTAGGCAGCCCCAGCATTTT; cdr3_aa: CASSIEGQGRQPQHF